This T cell receptor beta chain was identified during a study of blood T cell repertoires in COVID-19. The wider study: Researchers got acute and convalescent COVID-19 samples from the United States, Italy and Spain. T cells, B-cell-depleted T cells, or PBMCs provided the cDNA or gDNA that served as material.

The CDR3 runs to 14 residues. Trimming cost V 10 bases and J 5 bases; bases outside gene matches: 14. Germline values: CDR1 MDHEN, CDR2 SYDVKM. Original methodology: Counts of nucleated cells, estimated from reference gene primer amplification, were obtained. Sequencing was performed with immunoSEQ multiplex PCR; in TCRdb, only in-frame clones are kept and a portion is missing. From that table come the V and J calls and clone size; the DNA was used to work out D and trimming. The table lists some 150,000 clones, about 87% of them singletons. The receptor was derived from a woman between 45 and 60 years old with active or convalescent COVID-19. The chain carries TRBV28 and TRBJ2-7, with 7 positions matching TRBD2. Material: peripheral blood. CDR3 coding DNA: TGTGCCACGCTAAGCGGGGCAGGGTGGGACGAGCAGTACTTC. The encoded protein is CATLSGAGWDEQYF.